This TCR beta chain was obtained from a study of cytomegalovirus exposure and HLA in healthy donors. Study in general: Within an early data release were about 90 million unique TCRs drawn from HLA-typed donors.

Vbeta (60) and Jbeta (13) primers were used in the PCR. Libraries were prepared by immunoSEQ multiplex PCR; TCRdb keeps only in-frame clonotypes and omits some of them. The sample carries approximately 150,000 clones, 75% to 85% recorded once. Germline V gene data show CDR1 as SQVTM and CDR2 as ANQGSEA. The CDR3 covers 12 residues. To note about this clone: What it binds is not known.

Healthy people donating bone marrow made up the donors. There were likely unrecorded immune exposures, though donors were nominally healthy when sampled. Whole-study results and caveats: Presence/absence analyses treated sequencing depth as roughly uniform across donors.

The clonotype originates from a woman in her 50s in good health and CMV-seropositive. The source material was PBMCs. The chain combines TRBV29-1 with TRBJ2-5; 7 bases are a match to TRBD1. The DNA end is a closer match to TRBJ2-7, so the J assignment may be wrong. CDR3 sequence reads: CSARQGLDEQYF. CDR3 bases: TGCAGCGCCCGACAGGGTCTCGACGAGCAGTACTTC.